This paragraph covers one T cell receptor (beta chain) sequence. Clones were read by immunoSEQ multiplex PCR, and TCRdb kept only the in-frame ones, dropping some. The profile shows some 45,000 clones, 91% of them singletons. In germline, CDR1 is SGHVS, CDR2 FNYEAQ. J lost 9 bases, V lost 3 bases, and 7 bases had no gene match. CDR3 length: 15 amino acids. The data stem from a study of T cell changes during pregnancy in multiple sclerosis. The source material was CD4+ T cells from peripheral blood mononuclear cells, sampled after pregnancy. The source of this sequence is a female donor in good health, enrolled as a control in a pregnancy study. The V and J genes are TRBV7-6 and TRBJ1-6, with TRBD1 matching 8 bases. The CDR3 loop reads CASSLGQASGSPLHF. CDR3 nucleotide sequence: TGTGCCAGCAGCTTGGGACAGGCGTCGGGTTCACCCCTCCACTTT.